The subject of this entry is one T cell receptor beta chain. The data belong to a study of CD8 T cells in Susac syndrome. V was shortened by 5 bases and J by 8 bases, with 12 bases between the two germline ends. Germline loops: CDR1 SEHNR, CDR2 FQNEAQ (reference sequence). This CDR3 contains 12 residues. An amount of RNA that ranged from about 0.45 to 1 ug was reverse transcribed with random hexamers. TCRdb called the immunoSEQ multiplex PCR reads again in MiXCR, with one record for every CDR3 protein. The sample records about 430,000 distinct CDR3 sequences, approximately 85% being singletons. The source is a human donor with multiple sclerosis. Sequencing used CD8+ T cells from PBMCs. The V call is TRBV7-9, the J call TRBJ1-2, with D possibly matching TRBD1 (5 bases). CDR3 DNA: TGTGCCAGCAGCCCCGGGGACGGAGGCTACACCTTC. It yields the protein CASSPGDGGYTF.